This TCR beta chain was sequenced during a study of T cell repertoires in cytomegalovirus infection. The table lists this clonotype with many counts. Each CDR3 protein is one row after TCRdb ran MiXCR on the reads. This repertoire shows about 310,000 distinct CDR3 sequences, about 17% found once; its top ten account for 12%. The length of the CDR3 is 15 residues. The V and J ends lost 8 bases and 4 bases respectively, with 17 bases between them. CDR1 and CDR2 (germline): MNHNS, SASEGT. The sequenced sample was PBMCs. The TCR was taken from a human donor in good health (CMV status not recorded). Some clones in this sample may be carry-over from other donors' samples. V usage is TRBV6-1 and J usage is TRBJ2-2; D could derive from TRBD1 or TRBD2 (5 bases each). The CDR3 region is CASDKSGTFTGELFF. The CDR3 DNA is TGTGCCAGCGATAAATCCGGGACGTTCACCGGGGAGCTGTTTTTT.